Listed below are T cell receptor beta chains from one sample, sequenced in a study of T cell responses to AZD1222 COVID-19 vaccine. Assay: immunoSEQ multiplex PCR; the TCRdb copy retains only in-frame clones and omits some. The sample shows around 100,000 clones, 88% of them seen only once. The source material was peripheral blood, sampled on day 0 of AZD1222 vaccination. The receptors stem from an adult in good health. CDR3s include the opening cysteine and the closing phenylalanine or tryptophan. D genes are given only for firm matches. Not all rows give a size; the values are once, few, many and, for expanded clones, a class.

J | D | V | length | size | CDR3 | DNA
TRBJ1-3 | . | TRBV2 | 14 | . | CASSADTTGNTIYF | TGTGCCAGCAGTGCGGACACGACTGGAAACACCATATATTTT
TRBJ2-5 | . | TRBV6-2/TRBV6-3 | 16 | . | CASSLDKISYQETQYF | TGTGCCAGCAGTCTGGACAAGATCTCGTACCAAGAGACCCAGTACTTC
TRBJ1-5 | TRBD1 | TRBV18 | 15 | . | CASSQDSGGRQPQHF | TGTGCCAGCTCACAAGACTCAGGGGGCCGGCAGCCCCAGCATTTT
TRBJ2-5 | . | TRBV16 | 14 | . | CASSTWTDQETQYF | TGTGCCAGCAGCACTTGGACAGACCAAGAGACCCAGTACTTC
TRBJ1-4 | . | TRBV11-2 | 14 | . | CASSLNAANEKLFF | TGTGCCAGCAGCTTAAATGCCGCTAATGAAAAACTGTTTTTT
TRBJ2-3 | . | TRBV5-1 | 16 | . | CASSTTSTSSTDTQYF | TGCGCCAGCAGCACCACCTCTACTAGTAGCACAGATACGCAGTATTTT
TRBJ2-2 | TRBD2 | TRBV7-9 | 19 | . | CASSLRRGGRLTNTGELFF | TGTGCCAGCAGCTTACGCAGGGGCGGGAGGCTTACGAACACCGGGGAGCTGTTTTTT
TRBJ1-1 | . | TRBV10-3 | 13 | few | CAIGVVRNTEAFF | TGTGCCATCGGAGTCGTGAGGAACACTGAAGCTTTCTTT
TRBJ2-1 | TRBD2 | TRBV15 | 17 | . | CATSRGLAGGYYNEQFF | TGTGCCACCAGCAGAGGGCTTGCGGGAGGGTACTACAATGAGCAGTTCTTC
TRBJ1-5 | . | TRBV19 | 14 | . | CASSIGQFNQPQHF | TGTGCCAGTAGTATCGGGCAGTTCAATCAGCCCCAGCATTTT
TRBJ2-7 | TRBD1 | TRBV28 | 15 | . | CASSLSGTGSYEQYF | TGTGCCAGCAGTTTATCTGGGACAGGGTCCTACGAGCAGTACTTC
TRBJ2-7 | TRBD1 | TRBV5-1 | 14 | once | CASSRQGIGYEQYF | TGCGCCAGCAGCCGACAGGGTATCGGCTACGAGCAGTACTTC
TRBJ1-3 | . | TRBV19 | 16 | . | CASSIATRGVGNTIYF | TGTGCCAGTAGTATAGCCACGAGGGGAGTTGGAAACACCATATATTTT
TRBJ1-5 | . | TRBV2 | 15 | . | CASSVQGIPNQPQHF | TGTGCCAGCAGTGTACAGGGCATCCCCAATCAGCCCCAGCATTTT
TRBJ2-3 | TRBD2 | TRBV7-3 | 16 | . | CASSSTSGGLTDTQYF | TGTGCCAGCAGCTCGACTAGCGGCGGTCTCACAGATACGCAGTATTTT
TRBJ2-1 | . | TRBV5-5 | 15 | . | CASSLVWGGLNEQFF | TGTGCCAGCAGCTTGGTATGGGGGGGCCTCAATGAGCAGTTCTTC
TRBJ1-4 | . | TRBV3-1/TRBV3-2 | 15 | . | CASSPTGLTNEKLFF | TGTGCCAGCAGCCCCACAGGGCTAACTAATGAAAAACTGTTTTTT
TRBJ1-1 | . | TRBV18 | 16 | few | CASSPPSGGLNTEAFF | TGTGCCAGCTCACCACCTTCGGGGGGCTTGAACACTGAAGCTTTCTTT
TRBJ2-6 | . | TRBV5-1 | 18 | . | CASSETLDRRSGANVLTF | TGCGCCAGCAGCGAGACCCTCGACCGTAGGTCTGGGGCCAACGTCCTGACTTTC
TRBJ2-3 | . | TRBV21-1 | 17 | . | CASTQRGESGSTDTQYF | TGTGCCAGCACCCAAAGGGGGGAGAGCGGGAGCACAGATACGCAGTATTTT
TRBJ1-3 | TRBD1 | TRBV9 | 15 | . | CASSKEGTGDNTIYF | TGTGCCAGCAGCAAAGAAGGGACAGGGGATAACACCATATATTTT
TRBJ2-3 | . | TRBV16 | 17 | . | CASSQFGDPAGTDTQYF | TGTGCCAGCAGCCAATTCGGAGACCCCGCCGGCACAGATACGCAGTATTTT
TRBJ1-1 | . | TRBV6-5 | 14 | . | CASSPLGDYTEAFF | TGTGCCAGCAGTCCACTGGGGGATTACACTGAAGCTTTCTTT
TRBJ2-7 | . | TRBV7-9 | 16 | . | CASSLPGDLITYEQYF | TGTGCCAGCAGCCTCCCTGGGGACTTAATCACCTACGAGCAGTACTTC
TRBJ1-3 | . | TRBV12-3/TRBV12-4 | 13 | . | CASSSGHPGTIYF | TGTGCCAGCAGTTCGGGCCACCCGGGCACCATATATTTT
TRBJ2-4 | . | TRBV3-1/TRBV3-2 | 14 | many | CASRASLAKNIQYF | TGTGCCAGCAGGGCATCACTAGCCAAAAACATTCAGTACTTC
TRBJ1-1 | . | TRBV7-3 | 13 | . | CASSLGSNTEAFF | TGTGCCAGCAGCTTAGGAAGTAACACTGAAGCTTTCTTT
TRBJ2-3 | . | TRBV18 | 16 | . | CASSPSEQRGRDTQYF | TGTGCCAGCTCACCATCGGAGCAAAGAGGAAGGGATACGCAGTATTTT
TRBJ2-5 | TRBD1 | TRBV7-3 | 14 | once | CASSPSGTVETQYF | TGTGCCAGCAGCCCGTCCGGGACAGTAGAGACCCAGTACTTC
TRBJ2-1 | . | TRBV4-2 | 16 | few | CASSQESWSSYNEQFF | TGTGCCAGCAGCCAAGAATCGTGGAGCTCCTACAATGAGCAGTTCTTC